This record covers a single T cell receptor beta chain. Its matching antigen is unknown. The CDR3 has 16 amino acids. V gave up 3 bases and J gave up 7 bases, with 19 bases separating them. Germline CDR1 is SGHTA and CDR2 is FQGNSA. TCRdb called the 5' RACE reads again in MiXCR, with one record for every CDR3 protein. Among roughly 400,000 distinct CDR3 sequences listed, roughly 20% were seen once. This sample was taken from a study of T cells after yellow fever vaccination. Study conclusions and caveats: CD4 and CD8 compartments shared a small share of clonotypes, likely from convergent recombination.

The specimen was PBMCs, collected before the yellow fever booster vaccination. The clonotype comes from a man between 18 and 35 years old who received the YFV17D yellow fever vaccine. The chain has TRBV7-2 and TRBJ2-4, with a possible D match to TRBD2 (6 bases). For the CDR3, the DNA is TGTGCCAGCAGCTTGGACTTCCCCGGGGGTGATAACATTCAGTACTTC. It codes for CASSLDFPGGDNIQYF.